This TCR beta chain emerged from a study of blood T cells in healthy people across ages. Study-wide context: About one barcoded beta molecule per two T cells was captured by template switching.

A second PCR, run for about 7 to 11 cycles, used a sample-barcoded 5' primer plus a J-beta primer mix. TCRdb re-called the 5' RACE reads through MiXCR, storing one row per CDR3 protein. Counted here are 850,000 to 950,000 distinct CDR3 sequences, about 30% occurring once; the ten biggest clones make up 17%. This clonotype has at least ten counts. Its matching antigen is unknown. Study-level points and caveats: Greater diversity and more naive CD4+ cells were seen in long-lived donors than in aged donors. Unsorted PBMC material precluded a definitive naive versus antigen-experienced comparison.

There are 13 residues in the CDR3. Germline V CDR1 and CDR2: SEHNR, FQNEAQ (reference sequence). Trimming stripped 8 bases from V and 8 bases from J, with 16 bases between. The rearrangement uses TRBV7-9 and TRBJ2-1, with TRBD2 as a possible D gene (6 bases). The TCR originated in a woman at least 80 years old in good health. The sequencing input was blood. The CDR3 protein is CASSYRRVDEQFF. The CDR3 region has the DNA TGTGCCAGCTCCTATAGGAGGGTGGATGAGCAGTTCTTC.